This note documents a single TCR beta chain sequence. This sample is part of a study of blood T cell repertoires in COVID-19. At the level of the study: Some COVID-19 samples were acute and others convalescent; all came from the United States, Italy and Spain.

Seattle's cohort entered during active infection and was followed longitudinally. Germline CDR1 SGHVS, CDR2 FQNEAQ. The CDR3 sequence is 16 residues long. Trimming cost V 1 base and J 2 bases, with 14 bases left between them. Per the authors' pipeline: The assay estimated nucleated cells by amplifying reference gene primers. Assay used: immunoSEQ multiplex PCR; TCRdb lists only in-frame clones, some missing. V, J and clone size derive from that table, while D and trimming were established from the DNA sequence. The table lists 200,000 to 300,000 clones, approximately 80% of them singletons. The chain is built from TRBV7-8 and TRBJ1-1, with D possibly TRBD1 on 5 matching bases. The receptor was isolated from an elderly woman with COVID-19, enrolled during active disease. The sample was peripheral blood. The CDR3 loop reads CASSLEYAGVNTEAFF. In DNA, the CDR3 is TGTGCCAGCAGCTTAGAGTATGCGGGGGTCAACACTGAAGCTTTCTTT.